Each of the 13 T cell receptor beta chains below was sequenced from the same sample in a study of blood T cell repertoires in COVID-19. Profiled with immunoSEQ multiplex PCR; TCRdb holds only in-frame clones, not every one. This sample yields 200,000 or so clones, of which approximately 82% are seen a single time; 6.9% belongs to the top ten. The specimen sequenced was peripheral blood. These receptors all come from a human donor with acute or convalescent COVID-19. The donor label of this sample is uncertain.

V and J are TRBV9 and TRBJ2-7; 10 nucleotides match TRBD2. CDR1 and CDR2 from the germline V gene are SGDLS and YYNGEE. The CDR3 covers 16 residues. V lost 0 bases to trimming and J lost 2 bases; unmatched junction nucleotides: 5. CDR3 residues: CASSVAPGLATYEQYF. CDR3 sequence (DNA): TGTGCCAGCAGCGTAGCTCCGGGACTAGCGACCTACGAGCAGTACTTC. The complete variable domain, with remaining parts taken from reference TRBV9 and TRBJ2-7, reads DSGVTQTPKHLITATGQRVTLRCSPRSGDLSVYWYQQSLDQGLQFLIQYYNGEERAKGNILERFSAQQFPDLHSELNLSSLELGDSALYFCASSVAPGLATYEQYFGPGTRLTVT.

Only a few counts were recorded for this clone. The chain employs TRBV27 and TRBJ2-7, with D perhaps TRBD2 (5 bases). Germline CDR1 MNHEY, CDR2 SMNVEV (reference sequence). V lost 4 bases to trimming and J lost 3 bases, with 13 bases between them. This CDR3 comprises 14 residues. CDR3 nucleotides: TGTGCCAGCAGTTCACCAACTAGGAGCTACGAGCAGTACTTC. It codes for CASSSPTRSYEQYF.

V and J are TRBV4-3 and TRBJ1-5; no clear D gene. The CDR3 is made up of 17 amino acids. V lost 0 bases to trimming and J lost 3 bases, with 15 bases between them. The germline V gene has CDR1 LGHNA and CDR2 YSLEER. CDR3 sequence (DNA): TGCGCCAGCAGCCAAGATCTCGGCGGTTTTTCCAATCAGCCCCAGCATTTT. Translated, it gives CASSQDLGGFSNQPQHF.

The chain carries TRBV5-1 and TRBJ1-3, with 7 bases lining up with TRBD1. From germline, CDR1 is SGHRS and CDR2 YFSETQ. V was pared by 0 bases and J by 3 bases, with 3 bases of the junction left unmatched. CDR3 length equals 15 residues. CDR3 in DNA: TGCGCCAGCAGCTTGGAGGGGGCAGTTGGAAACACCATATATTTT. Translating it yields CASSLEGAVGNTIYF.

The J gene is TRBJ1-5, the V gene TRBV5-1, with D perhaps TRBD1 (5 bases). Looked up from germline, CDR1 is SGHRS and CDR2 is YFSETQ. V gave up 0 bases and J gave up 5 bases, with 12 bases separating them. The CDR3 loop spans 15 amino acids. CDR3 protein: CASSLEGWVDQPQHF. The CDR3 DNA follows: TGCGCCAGCAGCTTGGAGGGGTGGGTGGATCAGCCCCAGCATTTT.

The chain joins TRBV6-2 or TRBV6-3 to TRBJ2-1; 9 nucleotides line up with TRBD2. This CDR3 has 17 amino acids. The trim removed 2 bases at V and 0 bases at J, leaving 5 bases unmatched. Germline CDR1 is MNHEY and CDR2 is SVGEGT. CDR3 in amino acids: CASSYDSGRPSYNEQFF. The CDR3 DNA is TGTGCCAGCAGTTACGACAGCGGGAGGCCCTCCTACAATGAGCAGTTCTTC.

This chain connects TRBV7-9 to TRBJ1-4, with TRBD1 matching over 10 bases. V trimming: 6 bases; J trimming: 10 bases; junction bases outside the gene matches: 11. The CDR3 extends over 15 amino acids. Looked up from germline, CDR1 is SEHNR and CDR2 is FQNEAQ (reference sequence). The CDR3: CASSGTGTGVGKLFF. CDR3 DNA sequence: TGTGCCAGCAGTGGGACCGGGACAGGGGTCGGAAAACTGTTTTTT.

The rearrangement uses TRBV7-2 and TRBJ1-2, with 9 bases lining up with TRBD1. After removal of 5 bases from V and 3 bases from J, the junction contained 13 bases not matched to a gene. CDR1 is SGHTA, CDR2 FQGNSA, per germline. This CDR3 is built from 17 residues. Here the CDR3 DNA reads TGTGCCAGCAGCCACGGACAGGGGAAGCGCTTTCACTATGGCTACACCTTC. This sequence encodes CASSHGQGKRFHYGYTF.

This clone came up once. V is TRBV6-4 and J is TRBJ2-1; 10 bases fit TRBD2. Losses at the gene ends were 4 bases for V and 7 bases for J; bases not matched to a gene: 19. The germline CDR1 and CDR2 sequences are MRHNA and SNTAGT. The CDR3 is 19 amino acids. CDR3 protein: CASSGTAGVRLAGENEQFF. DNA of the CDR3: TGTGCCAGCAGTGGGACAGCGGGTGTACGGCTAGCGGGAGAGAATGAGCAGTTCTTC.

J is TRBJ1-5 and V is TRBV2; D is possibly TRBD1 (6 bases). The germline V and J ends were trimmed by 2 bases and 6 bases, with 14 bases remaining between them. Germline V gene sequence: CDR1 SNHLY, CDR2 FYNNEI. CDR3 length: 15 residues. The CDR3 here is CASSESQGLGQPQHF. In DNA, the CDR3 is TGTGCCAGCAGTGAAAGTCAGGGGCTAGGTCAGCCCCAGCATTTT.

V is TRBV4-3 and J is TRBJ2-5; 13 bases are shared with TRBD2. Looked up from germline, CDR1 is LGHNA and CDR2 is YSLEER. This CDR3 region has 18 residues. V lost 0 bases and J lost 3; bases outside the gene matches: 7. In nucleotides, the CDR3 is TGCGCCAGCAGCCAAGATAAGCGGACTAGCGGGAGAAAAGAGACCCAGTACTTC. Translating it yields CASSQDKRTSGRKETQYF.

V is TRBV18 and J is TRBJ1-2; D is unresolved. Germline V gene data show CDR1 as KGHSH and CDR2 as LQKENI. The CDR3 spans 13 residues. With 6 bases removed from V and 0 bases from J, the gap between germline ends came to 8 bases. The CDR3 DNA sequence: TGTGCCAGCTCCCCTCGGGCTAACTATGGCTACACCTTC. It translates to CASSPRANYGYTF. Filled out from reference TRBV18 and TRBJ1-2, the complete variable domain reads NAGVMQNPRHLVRRRGQEARLRCSPMKGHSHVYWYRQLPEEGLKFMVYLQKENIIDESGMPKERFSAEFPKEGPSILRIQQVVRGDSAAYFCASSPRANYGYTFGSGTRLTVV.

The chain couples TRBV7-2 to TRBJ2-2; perhaps TRBD1 as D (6 bases). This CDR3 has 14 amino acids. Per the germline V gene, CDR1 is SGHTA and CDR2 is FQGNSA. Trimming took 5 bases from V and 7 from J, leaving 14 bases between them. The CDR3 DNA reads TGTGCCAGCAGCCTCGACAGGTCGGGCGGGGAGCTGTTTTTT. Protein sequence: CASSLDRSGGELFF. The whole variable domain, filled in from reference TRBV7-2 and TRBJ2-2, reads GAGVSQSPSNKVTEKGKDVELRCDPISGHTALYWYRQSLGQGLEFLIYFQGNSAPDKSGLPSDRFSAERTGGSVSTLTIQRTQQEDSAVYLCASSLDRSGGELFFGEGSRLTVL.